One and the same sample provided the 21 T cell receptor beta chains below, sequenced in a study of cytomegalovirus exposure and HLA in healthy donors. Only in-frame clones appear in the TCRdb table, and some are missing; sequencing was by immunoSEQ multiplex PCR. The data hold 150,000 to 200,000 clones, with 84% observed a single time. Sequencing was performed on PBMCs. These receptors originate from a man aged 18 to 30 in good health and CMV-seropositive.

The table lists this clone with a count of one. V and J are TRBV6-1 and TRBJ1-2, with unresolved D. V was trimmed by 4 bases and J by 5 bases, leaving 17 bases between them. CDR3 length: 15 amino acids. In germline, CDR1 is MNHNS, CDR2 SASEGT. CDR3 nucleotide sequence: TGTGCCAGCAGTGGAGGAGGGAGGGCGGGGTATGGCTACACCTTC. Its translation: CASSGGGRAGYGYTF.

The V and J genes are TRBV5-6 and TRBJ2-3, with 11 bases that match TRBD2. Per germline, CDR1 SGHDT and CDR2 YYEEEE. This CDR3 is built from 16 residues. V shed 4 bases, J shed 5 bases, and the junction held 9 bases outside the gene matches. The CDR3 region has the DNA TGTGCCAGCAGCCCGGTGACTAGCGGGATGCGAGATACGCAGTATTTT. Translating it yields CASSPVTSGMRDTQYF.

This chain connects TRBV27 to TRBJ2-7; D is perhaps TRBD2 (6 bases). This CDR3 region has 15 residues. The germline V and J ends were trimmed by 5 bases and 0 bases, with 14 bases remaining between them. Germline V gene data show CDR1 as MNHEY and CDR2 as SMNVEV (reference sequence). CDR3 coding DNA: TGTGCCAGCAGTCGATCCGGGACTTTCTCCTACGAGCAGTACTTC. It yields the protein CASSRSGTFSYEQYF.

The chain carries TRBV11-2 and TRBJ2-3, with TRBD2 identical over 7 bases. Trimming at V came to 4 bases and at J to 4 bases, leaving 5 bases not matched to a gene. CDR3 length: 14 amino acids. CDR1 and CDR2 (germline): SGHAT, FQNNGV. In DNA, the CDR3 is TGTGCCAGCAGCTCTCTCCGGGGGGCAGATACGCAGTATTTT. Its protein product is CASSSLRGADTQYF. Variable domain in full (rest from reference TRBV11-2 and TRBJ2-3): EAGVAQSPRYKIIEKRQSVAFWCNPISGHATLYWYQQILGQGPKLLIQFQNNGVVDDSQLPKDRFSAERLKGVDSTLKIQPAKLEDSAVYLCASSSLRGADTQYFGPGTRLTVL.

The J gene is TRBJ2-3, the V gene TRBV30; D may be TRBD2 (6 bases). Germline CDR1 is GTSNPN and CDR2 is SVGIG (reference sequence). V was clipped by 8 bases and J by 5 bases, with 17 bases between them. This CDR3 has 13 amino acids. CDR3: CAARLGSLDTQYF. The CDR3, as DNA: TGTGCCGCAAGACTAGGTAGTTTAGATACGCAGTATTTT.

The J gene is TRBJ2-3, the V gene TRBV5-1; 12 bases align to TRBD2. This CDR3 region has 19 residues. CDR1 and CDR2 from the germline V gene are SGHRS and YFSETQ. V gave up 5 bases and J gave up 3 bases; unmatched junction bases: 16. CDR3 coding DNA: TGCGCCAGCAGTACGGGACTAGCGGGCCCCGCGGGGGGGACAGATACGCAGTATTTT. Residues: CASSTGLAGPAGGTDTQYF.

The CDR3 coding sequence is TGTGCCAGTAGTATACTGGGGAGCCCTAATGAAAAACTGTTTTTT. Its translation is CASSILGSPNEKLFF. The chain couples TRBV19 to TRBJ1-4; unclear D gene. This CDR3 spans 15 amino acids. The V end was cut by 2 bases, the J end by 3 bases, with 10 bases between. Germline CDR1 reads LNHDA; CDR2 reads SQIVND (reference sequence).

V gene TRBV4-1 combines with J gene TRBJ1-1; D uncertain. V gave up 1 base and J gave up 3 bases, with 12 bases separating them. Germline V gene data show CDR1 as MGHRA and CDR2 as YSYEKL. CDR3 size: 15 residues. CDR3 sequence: CASSQVYLEDTEAFF. The CDR3 DNA reads as TGCGCCAGCAGCCAAGTCTATCTCGAAGACACTGAAGCTTTCTTT.

The chain is built from TRBV6-1 and TRBJ2-7, with 8 bases aligning to TRBD1. V lost 1 base and J lost 7; bases outside the gene matches: 9. Germline CDR1 reads MNHNS; CDR2 reads SASEGT. CDR3 length equals 15 residues. CDR3 nucleotides: TGTGCCAGCAGTGAAGGGCAGGGGGCGTTCGAAGAGCAGTACTTC. This gives the protein CASSEGQGAFEEQYF.

The chain carries TRBV7-3 and TRBJ2-7; the D gene is possibly TRBD2 (6 bases). The CDR3 consists of 13 residues. The V end was cut by 5 bases, the J end by 1 base, with 9 bases between. Germline lookup yields CDR1 SGHTA and CDR2 FQGTGA. CDR3 nucleotides: TGTGCCAGCAGCAGGGACTTTTCCTACGAGCAGTACTTC. This codes for CASSRDFSYEQYF.

The J gene is TRBJ1-5, the V gene TRBV18; the D gene is possibly TRBD1 (6 bases). Trimming stripped 3 bases from V and 7 bases from J, with 16 bases between. Germline lookup yields CDR1 KGHSH and CDR2 LQKENI. CDR3 length: 15 residues. The CDR3 sequence is CASSPPGGRSQPQHF. CDR3 DNA sequence: TGTGCCAGCTCACCCCCGGGGGGGCGATCCCAGCCCCAGCATTTT.

The chain employs TRBV28 and TRBJ1-2, with TRBD1 identical over 8 bases. After removal of 3 bases from V and 8 bases from J, the junction contained 5 bases not matched to a gene. The CDR3 is made up of 13 amino acids. CDR1 and CDR2 from the germline V gene are MDHEN and SYDVKM. In DNA form, the CDR3 reads TGTGCCAGCAGTTTCCAGGGGGCCAAAGGCTACACCTTC. Translated: CASSFQGAKGYTF.

The V and J genes are TRBV4-3 and TRBJ1-1; 10 nucleotides match TRBD1. The germline V gene encodes CDR1 LGHNA and CDR2 YSLEER. The V gene end was trimmed by 0 bases and the J gene end by 3 bases; junction bases not matched to a gene: 4. The CDR3 is 16 residues long. CDR3 DNA sequence: TGCGCCAGCAGCCAAGATGAGGACAGGGGGTACACTGAAGCTTTCTTT. It encodes CASSQDEDRGYTEAFF.

CDR3 nucleotide sequence: TGTGCCAGTAGTCTAAGGACAGGCTACGAGCAGTACTTC. Translated, it gives CASSLRTGYEQYF. The V call is TRBV19, the J call TRBJ2-7; TRBD1 agrees at 7 bases. Germline CDR1 reads LNHDA; CDR2 reads SQIVND (reference sequence). V was clipped by 5 bases and J by 3 bases; unmatched bases: 4. The CDR3 has 13 amino acids.

The V call is TRBV5-6, the J call TRBJ2-7; D is possibly TRBD2 (5 bases). V lost 0 bases and J 6 bases, leaving 10 bases between the germline ends. This CDR3 is 13 amino acids long. Germline V gene lookup returns CDR1 SGHDT and CDR2 YYEEEE. DNA of the CDR3: TGTGCCAGCAGCTTGGGCGGGTTCAGCGAGCAGTACTTC. Translation: CASSLGGFSEQYF.

The chain links TRBV29-1 to TRBJ1-2; D is undetermined. Germline CDR1 and CDR2: SQVTM and ANQGSEA. The CDR3 totals 11 residues. The V and J ends lost 4 bases and 6 bases respectively, with 9 bases between them. CDR3 DNA: TGCAGCGTTGTCCAGGAAGATGGCTACACCTTC. Amino acids: CSVVQEDGYTF.

The V gene is TRBV29-1, the J gene TRBJ2-5; perhaps TRBD2 as D (6 bases). The CDR3 consists of 13 residues. Germline assignment: CDR1 SQVTM and CDR2 ANQGSEA. Between the trimmed V and J ends, which lost 3 bases and 4 bases, there was a span of 12 bases. The CDR3 DNA reads as TGCAGCGTTGATTGGGGAGGTAGAGAGACCCAGTACTTC. This encodes CSVDWGGRETQYF.

The chain couples TRBV28 to TRBJ2-7, with 10 bases fitting TRBD2. Trimming removed 3 bases from V and 3 bases from J; junction bases left unmatched: 11. The CDR3 contains 17 residues. Germline CDR1 MDHEN, CDR2 SYDVKM. CDR3: CASSLGIDPSGSYEQYF. CDR3 nucleotide sequence: TGTGCCAGCAGTTTGGGAATAGATCCTAGCGGGAGCTACGAGCAGTACTTC.

The chain combines TRBV4-1 with TRBJ2-1; TRBD2 might be the D (5 bases). There are 18 residues in the CDR3. The V gene lost 3 bases and the J gene lost 0 bases, with 18 bases spanning the gap. In germline, CDR1 is MGHRA, CDR2 YSYEKL. CDR3 residues: CASSHRIRGPNSYNEQFF. The CDR3 region has the DNA TGCGCCAGCAGCCATCGAATCAGAGGGCCTAACTCCTACAATGAGCAGTTCTTC.

J is TRBJ1-5 and V is TRBV4-1; 11 nucleotides line up with TRBD1. The CDR3 totals 15 residues. Germline V lookup: CDR1 MGHRA, CDR2 YSYEKL. The V and J ends lost 5 bases and 5 bases, in that order; junction bases with no gene match: 5. The CDR3 DNA follows: TGCGCCAGCAGCATGTCGGGACAGGGGGATCAGCCCCAGCATTTT. It specifies CASSMSGQGDQPQHF.

V is TRBV30 and J is TRBJ2-5; D is unclear. CDR3 length equals 14 residues. Germline CDR1 reads GTSNPN; CDR2 reads SVGIG (reference sequence). The V end lost 2 bases, the J end lost 5 bases, and 15 bases lay between the germline ends. CDR3 bases: TGTGCCTGGAGTCGCCCGGGTCTGGAGGAGACCCAGTACTTC. It specifies CAWSRPGLEETQYF.